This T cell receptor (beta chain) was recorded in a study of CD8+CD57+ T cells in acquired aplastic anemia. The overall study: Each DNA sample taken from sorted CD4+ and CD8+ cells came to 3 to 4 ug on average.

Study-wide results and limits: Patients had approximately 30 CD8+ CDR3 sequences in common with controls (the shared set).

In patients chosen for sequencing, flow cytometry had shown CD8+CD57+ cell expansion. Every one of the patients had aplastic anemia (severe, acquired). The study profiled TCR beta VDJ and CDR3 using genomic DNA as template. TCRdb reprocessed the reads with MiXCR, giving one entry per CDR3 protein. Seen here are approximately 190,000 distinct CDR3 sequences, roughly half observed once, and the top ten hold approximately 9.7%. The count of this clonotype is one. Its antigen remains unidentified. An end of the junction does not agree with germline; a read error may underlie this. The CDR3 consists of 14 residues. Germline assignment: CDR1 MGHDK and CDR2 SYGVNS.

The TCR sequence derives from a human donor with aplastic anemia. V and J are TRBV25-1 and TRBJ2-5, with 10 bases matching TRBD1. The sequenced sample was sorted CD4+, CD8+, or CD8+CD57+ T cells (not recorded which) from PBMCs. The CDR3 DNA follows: TGCAGCCTCCGACAGGGGGCGTCCGGGGAGACCCAGTACTTC. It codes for CSLRQGASGETQYF.